A single sample gave rise to the 10 T cell receptor beta chains below, sequenced in a study of low-dose radiotherapy and immunotherapy resistance in tumors. The time point denotes: after trial treatment. Treatment: LDRT plus nivolumab, ipilimumab, low-dose cyclophosphamide and aspirin (RACIN trial). Gene-specific TRAV and TRBV primers were used for first-strand cDNA, covering alpha and beta chains. Over roughly 19 PCR cycles, TCRs were amplified from a constant-region primer and V-primer adapter. One entry per CDR3 protein, called by TCRdb with MiXCR from the reads. The sample consists of roughly 95,000 distinct CDR3 sequences, under 25% of them appearing once. Material: PBMCs, obtained after low-dose radiotherapy plus immunotherapy. These receptors were obtained from a female donor with ovarian cancer.

This clonotype was recorded many times. The chain carries TRBV7-2 and TRBJ2-1; D is unresolved. The CDR3 covers 12 residues. The V end lost 5 bases, the J end lost 8 bases, and 10 bases lay between the germline ends. The germline CDR1 and CDR2 sequences are SGHTA and FQGNSA. CDR3 protein: CASSPLGHEQFF. CDR3 coding DNA: TGTGCCAGCAGCCCTTTAGGGCATGAGCAGTTCTTC.

This clonotype showed up many times. The V gene is TRBV2, the J gene TRBJ2-7, with D uncertain. V lost 6 bases and J 4 bases, leaving 10 bases between the germline ends. This CDR3 has 12 amino acids. The germline V gene encodes CDR1 SNHLY and CDR2 FYNNEI. CDR3 in amino acids: CASSPGSYEQYF. The CDR3 DNA reads TGTGCCAGCAGCCCGGGTAGTTACGAGCAGTACTTC.

This clonotype came up many times. The J gene is TRBJ2-5, the V gene TRBV20-1; 8 positions match TRBD2. CDR3 length equals 15 residues. V shed 2 bases, J shed 2 bases, and the junction held 7 bases outside the gene matches. In germline, CDR1 is DFQATT, CDR2 SNEGSKA (reference sequence). The CDR3 protein is CSARWQRGRQETQYF. DNA of the CDR3: TGCAGTGCTAGATGGCAGCGGGGGCGGCAAGAGACCCAGTACTTC.

The gene calls are TRBV30 and TRBJ2-7; 7 bases line up with TRBD2. This CDR3 region has 12 residues. J gave up 6 bases and V 3 bases, and 5 bases lay outside the gene matches. Germline CDR1 and CDR2: GTSNPN and SVGIG (reference sequence). CDR3 bases: TGTGCCTGGAGCCTTTCGGGGGGCGAGCAGTACTTC. Translated, it gives CAWSLSGGEQYF. The whole variable domain, filled in from reference TRBV30 and TRBJ2-7, reads SQTIHQWPATLVQPVGSPLSLECTVEGTSNPNLYWYRQAAGRGLQLLFYSVGIGQISSEVPQNLSASRPQDRQFILSSKKLLLSDSGFYLCAWSLSGGEQYFGPGTRLTVT.

This clonotype has at least ten counts. This chain's CDR3 is CASSIDGPSYEQYF. DNA of the CDR3: TGTGCCAGTAGTATAGACGGTCCCTCCTACGAGCAGTACTTC. The chain couples TRBV19 to TRBJ2-7; D is unresolved. V was trimmed by 0 bases and J by 0 bases, leaving 6 bases between them. The CDR3 consists of 14 residues. Germline-derived CDR1 and CDR2 are LNHDA and SQIVND (reference sequence).

This clonotype was seen ten or more times. The chain has TRBV7-8 and TRBJ2-3; D is ambiguous. Between the trimmed V and J ends, which lost 7 bases and 0 bases, there was a span of 26 bases. CDR3 length equals 19 residues. Germline V gene sequence: CDR1 SGHVS, CDR2 FQNEAQ. CDR3 DNA: TGTGCCAGCAACACTTTTGAGACAAGGTCTCGGAAAAGCACAGATACGCAGTATTTT. Translating gives CASNTFETRSRKSTDTQYF.

The rearrangement joins TRBV7-6 to TRBJ2-6; D could derive from TRBD1 or TRBD2 (6 bases each). CDR3 length: 19 amino acids. The germline V gene has CDR1 SGHVS and CDR2 FNYEAQ. Deletions cut 2 bases from V and 4 bases from J, with 21 bases between. The CDR3, as DNA: TGTGCCAGCAGCTTAACCCGCGGGACACCAGGGGTAGGGGCCAACGTCCTGACTTTC. Protein sequence: CASSLTRGTPGVGANVLTF.

This clonotype was seen many times. V and J are TRBV5-1 and TRBJ2-1, with D perhaps TRBD2 (7 bases). Per the germline V gene, CDR1 is SGHRS and CDR2 is YFSETQ. CDR3 length equals 20 residues. Trimming removed 4 bases at V and 4 bases at J, with 30 bases between. CDR3 in amino acids: CASSHDRTRRTYGLYNEQFF. DNA for the CDR3: TGCGCCAGCAGCCACGACAGGACTAGAAGGACCTACGGGTTGTACAATGAGCAGTTCTTC.

This clonotype was detected many times. The V and J genes are TRBV5-5 and TRBJ1-5; TRBD1 matches 9 bases. V shed 3 bases, J shed 0 bases, and the junction held 10 bases outside the gene matches. Germline V gene sequence: CDR1 SGHKS, CDR2 YYEKEE (reference sequence). The CDR3 covers 18 residues. CDR3 region: CASSSRIGTGSSNQPQHF. In nucleotides, the CDR3 is TGTGCCAGCAGCTCCCGTATCGGGACAGGGTCTAGCAATCAGCCCCAGCATTTT. The full variable domain, rest sourced from reference TRBV5-5 and TRBJ1-5, is DAGVTQSPTHLIKTRGQQVTLRCSPISGHKSVSWYQQVLGQGPQFIFQYYEKEERGRGNFPDRFSARQFPNYSSELNVNALLLGDSALYLCASSSRIGTGSSNQPQHFGDGTRLSIL.

The table lists this clonotype with many counts. The V and J genes are TRBV19 and TRBJ1-5; D is unresolved. The CDR3 totals 14 residues. V was shortened by 2 bases and J by 0 bases, with 5 bases between the two germline ends. The germline gives CDR1 LNHDA, CDR2 SQIVND (reference sequence). The CDR3 loop reads CASSIRYSNQPQHF. As DNA, the CDR3 is TGTGCCAGTAGTATAAGGTATAGCAATCAGCCCCAGCATTTT.